This is a list of T cell receptor beta chains from one sample in a study of long-term antiretroviral therapy in people with HIV. Sequenced by immunoSEQ multiplex PCR; TCRdb stores in-frame clones only, minus some. The data show 30,000 to 40,000 clones, with 65% to 80% seen just once and 7% to 7.5% held by the top ten. The sample consisted of unsorted PBMCs, taken 2 years after starting antiretroviral therapy. Receptors were obtained from a woman between 45 and 60 years old with HIV. The CDR3 runs from the conserved cysteine through the conserved F or W. D genes are given only for firm matches. Clone sizes are given selectively: once, few, many, or a class where the clone is expanded.

CSVPGTGYEQYF	TGCAGCGTCCCCGGGACAGGCTACGAGCAGTACTTC	once	TRBJ2-7	TRBD1	TRBV29-1
CASSERQGNTGEQYF	TGCGCCAGCAGTGAAAGACAGGGTAACACCGGGGAGCAGTACTTC	-	TRBJ2-7	TRBD1	TRBV10-1
CASSLQGAGETQYF	TGTGCCAGCAGTTTACAGGGGGCGGGCGAGACCCAGTACTTC	-	TRBJ2-5	TRBD1	TRBV27
CASSLVVRDSGNTIYF	TGTGCCAGCAGCTTAGTTGTTCGCGACTCTGGAAACACCATATATTTT	once	TRBJ1-3	-	TRBV7-9
CASGRGGLHEQFF	TGTGCCAGCGGGCGCGGGGGGCTACACGAGCAGTTCTTC	once	TRBJ2-1	TRBD2	TRBV6-5
CASGSRRTNEQFF	TGTGCCAGCGGTTCCCGGCGAACCAATGAGCAGTTCTTC	-	TRBJ2-1	-	TRBV6-6
CASRIEGTNYEQYF	TGTGCCAGCAGGATAGAGGGTACAAACTACGAGCAGTACTTC	-	TRBJ2-7	-	TRBV2
CSVEDLGPLQETQYF	TGCAGCGTTGAAGATTTGGGGCCCCTCCAAGAGACCCAGTACTTC	-	TRBJ2-5	-	TRBV29-1
CASSLGRDRYTGELFF	TGTGCCAGCAGCTTGGGGCGGGACCGGTACACCGGGGAGCTGTTTTTT	few	TRBJ2-2	-	TRBV5-6
CASSYSIVGRDEQYF	TGTGCCAGCAGTTACTCGATCGTGGGTCGAGACGAGCAGTACTTC	-	TRBJ2-7	-	TRBV6-5
CASSAQPTGELFF	TGTGCCAGCAGCGCCCAACCGACCGGGGAGCTGTTTTTT	-	TRBJ2-2	-	TRBV9
CASSLVGTQPQHF	TGTGCCAGCAGCTTGGTAGGGACTCAGCCCCAGCATTTT	-	TRBJ1-5	-	TRBV5-6
CASSLVRGGQYF	TGTGCCAGCAGCTTGGTTAGGGGAGGGCAGTACTTC	-	TRBJ2-7	-	TRBV5-8
CASSVAGWGNTIYF	TGTGCCAGCAGCGTAGCAGGATGGGGAAACACCATATATTTT	-	TRBJ1-3	-	TRBV9
CASRQGRGNTIYF	TGTGCCAGCCGACAGGGTAGGGGAAACACCATATATTTT	-	TRBJ1-3	TRBD1	TRBV6-5
CASSFGTDTEAFF	TGCGCCAGCAGCTTCGGGACAGACACTGAAGCTTTCTTT	few	TRBJ1-1	TRBD1	TRBV5-1
CARTHRAESNQPQHF	TGTGCCAGAACCCACCGGGCAGAAAGCAATCAGCCCCAGCATTTT	-	TRBJ1-5	-	TRBV7-5
CASSPLLGTGDTEAFF	TGTGCCAGTAGTCCCCTTCTCGGGACAGGGGACACTGAAGCTTTCTTT	-	TRBJ1-1	TRBD1	TRBV19
CASSLVGQGAYTEAFF	TGTGCCAGCAGCTTAGTAGGGCAGGGGGCCTACACTGAAGCTTTCTTT	-	TRBJ1-1	TRBD1	TRBV11-2
CASSFLGPQETQYF	TGTGCCAGCAGCTTTTTGGGACCCCAAGAGACCCAGTACTTC	-	TRBJ2-5	-	TRBV7-2
CAISESGTGLYEQYF	TGTGCCATCAGTGAGTCGGGGACAGGTCTCTACGAGCAGTACTTC	-	TRBJ2-7	TRBD1	TRBV10-3
CASSSNGQDDDYGYTF	TGTGCCAGCTCATCGAATGGACAGGACGACGACTATGGCTACACCTTC	-	TRBJ1-2	TRBD1	TRBV18
CASSLTGSYEKLFF	TGTGCCAGCAGCCTGACAGGGTCATATGAAAAACTGTTTTTT	-	TRBJ1-4	TRBD1	TRBV28
CASSYSMADLFF	TGTGCCAGCAGTTACTCGATGGCTGACCTGTTTTTT	-	TRBJ1-4	-	TRBV6-6
CAWSVSYFGQLDGYTF	TGTGCCTGGAGTGTCTCCTACTTCGGACAGCTCGATGGCTACACCTTC	once	TRBJ1-2	-	TRBV30
CASSLAGPYNEQFF	TGTGCCAGCAGCTTAGCCGGTCCATACAATGAGCAGTTCTTC	-	TRBJ2-1	-	TRBV7-7
CASLPGSNKNYGYTF	TGTGCCAGCCTACCGGGGAGCAACAAAAACTATGGCTACACCTTC	-	TRBJ1-2	-	TRBV6-1
CSASNADTQYF	TGCAGTGCTAGCAACGCAGATACGCAGTATTTT	-	TRBJ2-3	-	TRBV20-1
CASSFTTGEKLFF	TGTGCCAGCAGTTTTACGACAGGTGAAAAACTGTTTTTT	-	TRBJ1-4	-	TRBV27
CASSQRLAGDKGRGTDTQYF	TGTGCCAGCAGCCAGAGACTAGCGGGGGATAAGGGACGCGGCACAGATACGCAGTATTTT	-	TRBJ2-3	TRBD2	TRBV4-2
CASSLGLAKNIQYF	TGCGCCAGCAGTCTCGGACTAGCCAAAAACATTCAGTACTTC	-	TRBJ2-4	-	TRBV5-1
CAHQTRMEGSTEAFF	TGTGCCCACCAAACCCGGATGGAAGGGTCGACTGAAGCTTTCTTT	-	TRBJ1-1	-	TRBV30
CASSLVGSAGGRYNEQFF	TGTGCCAGCAGCTTAGTAGGTTCAGCGGGGGGTCGATACAATGAGCAGTTCTTC	-	TRBJ2-1	TRBD2	TRBV7-9
CASSLTRETQYF	TGTGCCAGCAGCTTAACACGAGAGACCCAGTACTTC	-	TRBJ2-5	-	TRBV7-9
CASSQDPQSTGELFF	TGCGCCAGCAGCCAAGATCCTCAATCCACCGGGGAGCTGTTTTTT	-	TRBJ2-2	-	TRBV4-1
CASSLAGPRTNEKLFF	TGTGCCAGCAGCTTAGCGGGGCCCCGAACTAATGAAAAACTGTTTTTT	-	TRBJ1-4	-	TRBV7-9